Shown below are 13 T cell receptor beta chains from a single sample sequenced in a study of T cells of healthy individuals. TCRdb analysed the 5' RACE reads with MiXCR anew, one entry per CDR3 protein. The sample lists roughly 87,000 distinct CDR3 sequences; roughly a sixth were seen once. The source of these receptors is a human donor in good health.

There are a few counts of this clonotype. The chain couples TRBV24-1 to TRBJ2-2; 8 bases fit TRBD1. With V trimmed by 2 bases and J by 3 bases, 4 bases remained unmatched. This CDR3 is built from 16 residues. The V gene's germline CDR1 is KGHDR and CDR2 SFDVKD. As DNA, the CDR3 is TGTGCCACCAGTGATTCAGACAGGGGTTACACCGGGGAGCTGTTTTTT. Translating gives CATSDSDRGYTGELFF.

This clonotype has only a few counts. The chain combines TRBV20-1 with TRBJ2-1; D might be TRBD1 (5 bases). The CDR3 spans 14 residues. Deletions cut 0 bases from V and 4 bases from J, with 10 bases between. The germline gives CDR1 DFQATT, CDR2 SNEGSKA (reference sequence). This CDR3 is CSARDRPGYNEQFF. Here the CDR3 DNA reads TGCAGTGCTAGAGATAGGCCAGGGTACAATGAGCAGTTCTTC.

This clonotype was detected many times. The genes are TRBV3-1 and TRBJ1-6; no firm D call. The CDR3 is made up of 15 amino acids. Germline CDR1 and CDR2: LGHDT and YNNKEL (reference sequence). The V end lost 4 bases, the J end lost 10 bases, and 17 bases lay between the germline ends. CDR3 sequence (DNA): TGTGCCAGCAGCCCTGCATTGGAGGGCCGGTCACCCCTCCACTTT. Amino acid sequence: CASSPALEGRSPLHF.

The V call is TRBV3-1, the J call TRBJ1-3, with a tentative D call TRBD1 (6 bases). This CDR3 is 13 amino acids long. CDR1 and CDR2 from the germline V gene are LGHDT and YNNKEL (reference sequence). V lost 3 bases to trimming and J lost 5 bases, with 8 bases between them. This CDR3 reads CASSQGHRNTIYF. The CDR3 nucleotides are TGTGCCAGCAGCCAGGGACATCGAAACACCATATATTTT.

The sample holds many counts of this clonotype. The rearrangement joins TRBV7-3 to TRBJ2-3; 7 bases map to TRBD1. The germline gives CDR1 SGHTA, CDR2 FQGTGA. This CDR3 contains 13 residues. J lost 3 bases, V lost 6 bases, and 3 bases had no gene match. This CDR3 reads CASSQQGTDTQYF. In DNA, the CDR3 is TGTGCCAGCAGTCAACAGGGGACAGATACGCAGTATTTT. Drawing the rest from reference TRBV7-3 and TRBJ2-3, the complete variable domain is GAGVSQTPSNKVTEKGKYVELRCDPISGHTALYWYRQSLGQGPEFLIYFQGTGAADDSGLPNDRFFAVRPEGSVSTLKIQRTERGDSAVYLCASSQQGTDTQYFGPGTRLTVL.

The rearrangement joins TRBV7-6 to TRBJ1-6, with no clear D. CDR1 is SGHVS and CDR2 is FNYEAQ in the germline V gene. Trimming removed 6 bases at V and 7 bases at J, with 16 bases between. This CDR3 has 15 residues. CDR3 amino acids: CASRTGPGGNSPLHF. CDR3 nucleotide sequence: TGTGCCAGCAGAACGGGCCCCGGCGGGAATTCACCCCTCCACTTT.

The chain combines TRBV24-1 with TRBJ2-5; TRBD2 matches at 8 bases. The germline CDR1 and CDR2 sequences are KGHDR and SFDVKD. After removal of 3 bases from V and 4 bases from J, the junction contained 9 bases not matched to a gene. There are 16 residues in the CDR3. The CDR3 spells CATSDPSRGGSETQYF. The CDR3 coding sequence is TGTGCCACCAGTGATCCCTCTCGGGGGGGGTCAGAGACCCAGTACTTC.

In DNA, the CDR3 is TGCAGTGCTAGAGAAGTTGCACGGAGCTCTGGGGCCAACGTCCTGACTTTC. Translation: CSAREVARSSGANVLTF. V is TRBV20-1 and J is TRBJ2-6, with unresolved D. Germline lookup yields CDR1 DFQATT and CDR2 SNEGSKA (reference sequence). The CDR3 has 17 residues. V was cut by 0 bases and J by 0 bases, with 12 bases left in between.

This clonotype was observed once. The chain carries TRBV20-1 and TRBJ2-3; D not certain. This CDR3 comprises 12 residues. The V gene lost 6 bases and the J gene lost 3 bases, with 10 bases spanning the gap. Germline V CDR1 and CDR2: DFQATT, SNEGSKA (reference sequence). The CDR3 sequence is CSARTLTDTQYF. For the CDR3, the DNA is TGCAGTGCAAGGACGCTAACAGATACGCAGTATTTT.

This clonotype was recorded at least ten times. This sequence joins TRBV5-1 and TRBJ1-1, with a possible D match to TRBD1 (5 bases). Germline V CDR1 and CDR2: SGHRS, YFSETQ. The CDR3 runs 16 residues. Trimming left V 2 bases short and J 1 base short, with 15 bases between. CDR3 sequence: CASSFQGIIGNTEAFF. CDR3 DNA sequence: TGCGCCAGCAGCTTTCAGGGAATAATAGGGAACACTGAAGCTTTCTTT.

This clonotype was recorded a few times. This chain links TRBV7-2 with TRBJ1-2; D call uncertain. The CDR3 extends over 14 amino acids. CDR1 is SGHTA, CDR2 FQGNSA, per germline. The V end lost 2 bases, the J end lost 5 bases, and 12 bases lay between the germline ends. The CDR3 bases are TGTGCCAGCAGCTTAAGGGCCCCCGGTTATGGCTACACCTTC. Translation gives CASSLRAPGYGYTF.

This chain uses TRBV2 with TRBJ2-3; perhaps TRBD2 as D (6 bases). The V gene lost 1 base and the J gene lost 2 bases, with 16 bases spanning the gap. CDR1 is SNHLY and CDR2 is FYNNEI in the germline V gene. The CDR3 is 17 residues long. The CDR3 DNA reads TGTGCCAGCAGTGAAGATGGAATGGGAGGCCCCACAGATACGCAGTATTTT. Protein: CASSEDGMGGPTDTQYF.

This clonotype occurred many times. The chain carries TRBV19 and TRBJ1-5; weak D call: TRBD1 (6 bases). Germline CDR1 LNHDA, CDR2 SQIVND (reference sequence). This CDR3 contains 15 residues. Trimming left V 4 bases short and J 0 bases short, with 10 bases between. In DNA, the CDR3 is TGTGCCAGTAGTAAACGGACAGATAGCAATCAGCCCCAGCATTTT. This translates into CASSKRTDSNQPQHF.